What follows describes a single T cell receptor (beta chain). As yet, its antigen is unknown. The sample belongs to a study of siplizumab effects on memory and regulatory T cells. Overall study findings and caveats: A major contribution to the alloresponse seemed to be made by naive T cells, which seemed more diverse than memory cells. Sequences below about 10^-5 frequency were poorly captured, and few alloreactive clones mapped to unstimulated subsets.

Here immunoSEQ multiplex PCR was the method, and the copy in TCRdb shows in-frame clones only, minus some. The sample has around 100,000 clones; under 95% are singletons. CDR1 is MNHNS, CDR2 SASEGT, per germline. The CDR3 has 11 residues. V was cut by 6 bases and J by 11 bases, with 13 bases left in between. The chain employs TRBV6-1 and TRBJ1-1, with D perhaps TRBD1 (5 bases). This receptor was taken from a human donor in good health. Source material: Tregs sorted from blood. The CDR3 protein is CASSLGGGAFF. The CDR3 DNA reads TGTGCCAGCAGCCTCGGTGGGGGGGCTTTCTTT.